This T cell receptor (beta chain) appears in the sequencing data of a study of cytomegalovirus exposure and HLA in healthy donors. Study observations and caveats: Highly shared variants forming one cluster were likely a sequencing artifact. In a later analysis, specific HLA alleles were associated with more than 15,000 TCR beta sequences at a 0.05 false discovery rate.

This clone was recorded a few times. What it recognizes is unknown. V shed 5 bases and J 9 bases; nucleotides not matched to a gene: 13. From germline, CDR1 is SGHTA and CDR2 FQGTGA. CDR3 length: 15 amino acids. Primers for the PCR totalled 60 Vbeta and 13 Jbeta. Using immunoSEQ multiplex PCR, the repertoire was profiled, and TCRdb retains in-frame clones only, with some absent. The sample shows about 130,000 clones, about 10% of them seen only once. The source is a woman between 18 and 30 years old in good health and CMV-seropositive. The source material was PBMCs. The chain carries TRBV7-3 and TRBJ2-1, with 7 bases fitting TRBD2. The CDR3 here is CASSPRRAGEGEQFF. As DNA, the CDR3 is TGTGCCAGCAGCCCCCGCCGGGCGGGAGAGGGTGAGCAGTTCTTC.